Shown below are 32 T cell receptor beta chains from a single sample sequenced in a study of blood T cell repertoires in COVID-19. This table comes from immunoSEQ multiplex PCR, and its TCRdb copy is limited to in-frame clones, with some not included. Of 60,000 to 85,000 clones detected, around 75% appear once; the ten largest clones hold more than 20%. Sequencing was done on a sample of peripheral blood. The receptors come from a man aged 65-85 years with acute or convalescent COVID-19.

CDR3 sequence: CASSPHSEVGSGTDEQFF. CDR3 in DNA: TGTGCCAGCAGCCCCCATTCGGAGGTAGGTAGCGGGACCGATGAGCAGTTCTTC. The rearrangement joins TRBV9 to TRBJ2-1; 8 bases match TRBD2. The CDR3 is 18 amino acids. Per germline, CDR1 SGDLS and CDR2 YYNGEE. The V segment lost 4 bases and the J segment 8 bases; nucleotides outside the gene matches: 20.

This clone has more than one count but fewer than ten. The chain employs TRBV28 and TRBJ1-5; 8 bases match TRBD1. The CDR3 has 15 amino acids. Germline trimming cut 6 bases from V and 5 bases from J; bases unmatched to any gene: 9. Germline V gives CDR1 MDHEN, CDR2 SYDVKM. CDR3 DNA sequence: TGTGCCAGCAGGCTAGGACAGGGCTATTATCAGCCCCAGCATTTT. Its protein is CASRLGQGYYQPQHF.

This clone was detected only once. This chain links TRBV19 with TRBJ2-7; 8 nucleotides agree with TRBD1. V shed 3 bases, J shed 4 bases, and the junction held 8 bases outside the gene matches. CDR3 length equals 15 residues. Germline V gene lookup returns CDR1 LNHDA and CDR2 SQIVND (reference sequence). The CDR3 loop reads CASSMSGQGAYEQYF. CDR3 coding DNA: TGTGCCAGTAGTATGAGCGGGCAGGGGGCTTACGAGCAGTACTTC. The entire variable domain, with the rest obtained from reference TRBV19 and TRBJ2-7, is as follows: DGGITQSPKYLFRKEGQNVTLSCEQNLNHDAMYWYRQDPGQGLRLIYYSQIVNDFQKGDIAEGYSVSREKKESFPLTVTSAQKNPTAFYLCASSMSGQGAYEQYFGPGTRLTVT.

The chain has TRBV7-9 and TRBJ2-7, with a possible D match to TRBD2 (5 bases). V lost 5 bases, J lost 4 bases, and 12 bases lay in between. This CDR3 is built from 13 residues. The germline V gene encodes CDR1 SEHNR and CDR2 FQNEAQ (reference sequence). CDR3 loop: CASSPNRGYEQYF. For the CDR3, the DNA is TGTGCCAGCAGCCCCAACCGGGGATACGAGCAGTACTTC.

J is TRBJ2-3 and V is TRBV27, with D maybe TRBD2 (5 bases). This CDR3 comprises 16 residues. The germline CDR1 and CDR2 sequences are MNHEY and SMNVEV (reference sequence). V lost 5 bases and J 4 bases, leaving 19 bases between the germline ends. As DNA, the CDR3 is TGTGCCAGCAGTCTGTCGGAGGTGGGCTCCCCAGATACGCAGTATTTT. Amino acid sequence: CASSLSEVGSPDTQYF.

The chain uses TRBV4-3 and TRBJ2-1; tentative D call: TRBD1 (5 bases). V was shortened by 0 bases and J by 1 base, with 7 bases between the two germline ends. Per germline, CDR1 LGHNA and CDR2 YSLEER. The CDR3 spans 15 residues. The CDR3 sequence: CASSQDKGSYNEQFF. The CDR3 nucleotides read TGCGCCAGCAGCCAAGATAAGGGGTCCTACAATGAGCAGTTCTTC.

The chain employs TRBV5-8 and TRBJ2-1, with a tentative D call TRBD2 (7 bases). Deletions cut 5 bases from V and 3 bases from J, with 15 bases between. The CDR3 consists of 15 residues. Germline CDR1 reads SGHTS; CDR2 reads YDEGEE. For the CDR3, the DNA is TGTGCCAGCAGGAAGGGGGGGCCACACTACAATGAGCAGTTCTTC. Its protein is CASRKGGPHYNEQFF.

The rearrangement joins TRBV24-1 to TRBJ2-7, with D maybe TRBD2 (6 bases). Germline V gene sequence: CDR1 KGHDR, CDR2 SFDVKD. V shed 6 bases and J shed 0 bases, with 14 bases lying between them. The CDR3 contains 15 residues. The CDR3 DNA is TGTGCCACCAGTCCTAAGGACGGGAGCTCCTACGAGCAGTACTTC. Translated, it gives CATSPKDGSSYEQYF.

The chain carries TRBV19 and TRBJ2-1, with TRBD2 identical over 14 bases. J lost 4 bases, V lost 9 bases, and 11 bases had no gene match. The CDR3 is made up of 17 amino acids. CDR1 is LNHDA and CDR2 is SQIVND in the germline V gene (reference sequence). The CDR3 region has the DNA TGTGCCAGCAAAGGGGGGACTAGCGGGAGATGGTACAATGAGCAGTTCTTC. It codes for CASKGGTSGRWYNEQFF.

The V call is TRBV28, the J call TRBJ2-2; D gene ambiguous. Germline CDR1 reads MDHEN; CDR2 reads SYDVKM. Trimming removed 1 base at V and 7 bases at J, with 4 bases between. The CDR3 consists of 12 residues. The CDR3 region is CASSLSVGELFF. As DNA, the CDR3 is TGTGCCAGCAGTTTATCGGTCGGGGAGCTGTTTTTT.

As to this clone: This CDR3 is also generated by other DNA sequences in the sample. The J gene is TRBJ1-1, the V gene TRBV28, with 7 bases lining up with TRBD1. Trimming took 2 bases from V and 4 from J; bases not matched to a gene: 10. Germline assignment: CDR1 MDHEN and CDR2 SYDVKM. CDR3 size: 16 residues. CDR3 nucleotide sequence: TGTGCCAGCAGTTTAATGTCTGGAGCAGGGGGCACTGAAGCTTTCTTT. This translates into CASSLMSGAGGTEAFF.

V is TRBV3-1 (or the pseudogene TRBV3-2) and J is TRBJ2-7; the match to TRBD1 covers 10 bases. V gave up 5 bases and J gave up 6 bases; unmatched junction bases: 16. Germline CDR1 LGHDT, CDR2 YNNKEL (reference sequence). CDR3 length equals 17 residues. CDR3 residues: CASSKAFSGTGAGEQYF. The CDR3 DNA is TGTGCCAGCAGCAAAGCCTTCTCCGGGACAGGGGCCGGCGAGCAGTACTTC.

This clone was observed a few times. This chain uses TRBV11-2 with TRBJ1-3; perhaps TRBD1 as D (5 bases). CDR1 and CDR2 (germline): SGHAT, FQNNGV. This CDR3 comprises 15 residues. The ends were cut back, 2 bases at V and 2 bases at J, with 10 bases in the middle. This CDR3 reads CASSLSGFAGNTIYF. The CDR3 nucleotides read TGTGCCAGCAGCTTATCAGGGTTTGCTGGAAACACCATATATTTT. Full variable domain (remainder filled in from reference TRBV11-2 and TRBJ1-3): EAGVAQSPRYKIIEKRQSVAFWCNPISGHATLYWYQQILGQGPKLLIQFQNNGVVDDSQLPKDRFSAERLKGVDSTLKIQPAKLEDSAVYLCASSLSGFAGNTIYFGEGSWLTVV.

CDR3 nucleotide sequence: TGTGCCAGCAGTTACCGGGACTACTACGAGCAGTACTTC. Amino acids: CASSYRDYYEQYF. The genes are TRBV6-6 and TRBJ2-7; 7 positions agree with TRBD2. The CDR3 has 13 amino acids. Germline V CDR1 and CDR2: MNHNY, SVGAGI (reference sequence). The J segment lost 3 bases and the V segment lost 2 bases, leaving 1 base of the junction unmatched.

The V and J genes are TRBV5-1 and TRBJ1-5; 12 bases match TRBD1. CDR1 SGHRS and CDR2 YFSETQ come from the germline V gene. CDR3 length: 16 amino acids. Trimming removed 3 bases from V and 4 bases from J; junction bases left unmatched: 5. The CDR3 coding sequence is TGCGCCAGCAGCTGGGGGACAGGGGGCGCGAATCAGCCCCAGCATTTT. This encodes CASSWGTGGANQPQHF.

This sequence joins TRBV7-9 and TRBJ2-4; D call uncertain. Trimming shortened V by 0 bases and J by 11 bases, and 14 bases separated the two germline ends. The length of the CDR3 is 14 residues. Germline CDR1 reads SEHNR; CDR2 reads FQNEAQ (reference sequence). For the CDR3, the DNA is TGTGCCAGCAGCTTAGCGGGTGACACGGCCGTTCAGTACTTC. Translating gives CASSLAGDTAVQYF.

The chain links TRBV14 to TRBJ2-2; 11 bases fit TRBD1. CDR3 length: 18 amino acids. Per the germline V gene, CDR1 is SGHDN and CDR2 is FVKESK. Trimming took 2 bases from V and 4 from J; bases not matched to a gene: 9. The CDR3 sequence is CASSQFWTGGAGTGELFF. CDR3 nucleotides: TGTGCCAGCAGCCAATTCTGGACAGGGGGCGCGGGCACCGGGGAGCTGTTTTTT.

This clone was observed a handful of times. This chain uses TRBV7-9 with TRBJ2-7; 7 positions match TRBD2. The trim removed 3 bases at V and 5 bases at J, leaving 13 bases unmatched. The CDR3 spans 16 residues. CDR1 SEHNR and CDR2 FQNEAQ come from the germline V gene (reference sequence). The DNA for the CDR3 is TGTGCCAGCAGCTTGGGTGTTGGTGGGAGGGACCACGAGCAGTACTTC. Its protein product is CASSLGVGGRDHEQYF.

This clone was seen only a few times. The V and J genes are TRBV14 and TRBJ2-2, with D tentatively TRBD2 (7 bases). This CDR3 has 16 amino acids. Trimming stripped 2 bases from V and 6 bases from J, with 16 bases between. Germline CDR1 is SGHDN and CDR2 is FVKESK. In nucleotides, the CDR3 is TGTGCCAGCAGCCAACCCCTAGCGGAGGGGGCCGGGGAGCTGTTTTTT. This translates into CASSQPLAEGAGELFF.

The V gene is TRBV7-2, the J gene TRBJ2-7, with D hard to call. V lost 2 bases, J lost 0 bases, and 14 bases lay in between. CDR3 length: 16 residues. In germline, CDR1 is SGHTA, CDR2 FQGNSA. CDR3 residues: CASSLPRQVSSYEQYF. In nucleotides, the CDR3 is TGTGCCAGCAGCTTACCCAGGCAGGTTAGCTCCTACGAGCAGTACTTC.

The chain recombines TRBV19 with TRBJ1-2; TRBD1 agrees at 7 bases. Germline V gene data show CDR1 as LNHDA and CDR2 as SQIVND (reference sequence). The V segment lost 6 bases and the J segment 0 bases; nucleotides outside the gene matches: 4. The CDR3 extends over 14 amino acids. The DNA of the CDR3 is TGTGCCAGTAGCCTAGGGACAGCTAACTATGGCTACACCTTC. Encoded protein: CASSLGTANYGYTF.

The V and J genes are TRBV10-3 and TRBJ2-7; D is possibly TRBD1 (5 bases). Trimming cost V 1 base and J 3 bases, with 13 bases left between them. CDR1 is ENHRY, CDR2 SYGVKD, per germline. This CDR3 region has 15 residues. The DNA of the CDR3 is TGTGCCATCAGTGAGTATAGGGCAGGGAACTACGAGCAGTACTTC. Residues: CAISEYRAGNYEQYF.

V and J are TRBV15 and TRBJ2-6, with 7 bases fitting TRBD1. Germline assignment: CDR1 LNHNV and CDR2 YYDKDF (reference sequence). V trimming: 3 bases; J trimming: 0 bases; junction bases outside the gene matches: 11. This CDR3 is 19 amino acids long. In DNA form, the CDR3 reads TGTGCCACCAGCAGGGGGCAGACAGGGTTGAACTCTGGGGCCAACGTCCTGACTTTC. Protein sequence: CATSRGQTGLNSGANVLTF.

The J gene is TRBJ2-7, the V gene TRBV6-6; TRBD1 agrees at 7 bases. The CDR3 consists of 13 residues. Germline assignment: CDR1 MNHNY and CDR2 SVGAGI (reference sequence). Trimming at V came to 6 bases and at J to 2 bases, leaving 4 bases not matched to a gene. CDR3 amino acids: CASSRDSPYEQYF. In DNA form, the CDR3 reads TGTGCCAGCAGCCGGGACAGTCCCTACGAGCAGTACTTC.

The V gene is TRBV4-1, the J gene TRBJ2-5; 9 bases fit TRBD2. The CDR3 has 16 amino acids. V lost 0 bases, J lost 2 bases, and 4 bases stayed unmatched. Germline CDR1 MGHRA, CDR2 YSYEKL. The CDR3 protein is CASSQELAGTQETQYF. The CDR3 nucleotides are TGCGCCAGCAGCCAAGAGCTAGCGGGAACTCAAGAGACCCAGTACTTC.

The chain uses TRBV11-3 and TRBJ2-7; D unresolved. The CDR3 runs 14 residues. Trimming shortened V by 1 base and J by 0 bases, and 7 bases separated the two germline ends. Germline assignment: CDR1 SGHNT and CDR2 YENEEA. CDR3: CASSLGGSSYEQYF. The CDR3 DNA follows: TGTGCCAGCAGCTTAGGAGGCAGCTCCTACGAGCAGTACTTC. Combining the CDR3 with reference TRBV11-3 and TRBJ2-7 gives the whole variable domain EAGVVQSPRYKIIEKKQPVAFWCNPISGHNTLYWYLQNLGQGPELLIRYENEEAVDDSQLPKDRFSAERLKGVDSTLKIQPAELGDSAVYLCASSLGGSSYEQYFGPGTRLTVT.

V and J are TRBV19 and TRBJ2-5; the D gene is possibly TRBD2 (6 bases). Trimming removed 3 bases from V and 1 base from J, with 15 bases in between. Germline-derived CDR1 and CDR2 are LNHDA and SQIVND (reference sequence). This CDR3 has 16 amino acids. In nucleotides, the CDR3 is TGTGCCAGTAGTATGTGGACTAACGGTCTCCAAGAGACCCAGTACTTC. Translating gives CASSMWTNGLQETQYF.

This clone has just one count. The J gene is TRBJ2-7, the V gene TRBV28, with 7 bases that match TRBD1. V gave up 6 bases and J gave up 2 bases; unmatched junction bases: 7. The CDR3 is 14 residues long. The V gene's germline CDR1 is MDHEN and CDR2 SYDVKM. Written as DNA, the CDR3 is TGTGCCAGCAGGCCCGGGACAGCTGCCTACGAGCAGTACTTC. Translation: CASRPGTAAYEQYF.

The rearrangement uses TRBV3-1 (or the pseudogene TRBV3-2) and TRBJ2-1, with TRBD2 as a possible D gene (6 bases). V dropped 4 bases and J dropped 4 bases, with 14 bases sitting between them. The CDR3 is made up of 15 amino acids. Germline V gene sequence: CDR1 LGHDT, CDR2 YNNKEL (reference sequence). CDR3 sequence (DNA): TGTGCCAGCAGCCCCGGACAAGGAGGGTACAATGAGCAGTTCTTC. Protein product: CASSPGQGGYNEQFF.

The J gene is TRBJ1-5, the V gene TRBV27, with 7 bases lining up with TRBD1. After removal of 6 bases from V and 6 bases from J, the junction contained 11 bases not matched to a gene. The CDR3 consists of 15 residues. Germline V lookup: CDR1 MNHEY, CDR2 SMNVEV (reference sequence). In DNA, the CDR3 is TGTGCCAGCAGACTTACACAGGGGTCAGGTCAGCCCCAGCATTTT. Translation: CASRLTQGSGQPQHF.

This clone counts as large. The rearrangement links TRBV7-3 to TRBJ1-1, with TRBD1 matching over 9 bases. Germline V gene data show CDR1 as SGHTA and CDR2 as FQGTGA. Unmatched junction bases numbered 14, after V lost 4 bases and J lost 2 bases. The CDR3 runs 18 residues. CDR3 nucleotides: TGTGCCAGCAGCTCGCTCGGACAGGGGATCGTAGGTAACACTGAAGCTTTCTTT. Protein sequence: CASSSLGQGIVGNTEAFF.

The chain carries TRBV18 and TRBJ2-1; the match to TRBD2 covers 14 bases. This CDR3 comprises 16 residues. V was clipped by 6 bases and J by 6 bases; unmatched bases: 7. The germline CDR1 and CDR2 sequences are KGHSH and LQKENI. As DNA, the CDR3 is TGTGCCAGCTCGTCGGGACTAGCGGGAGCGGGCAATGAGCAGTTCTTC. It encodes CASSSGLAGAGNEQFF.